The clone carrying this T cell receptor (beta chain) has ten or more counts. Its matching antigen is unknown. TCRdb re-derived calls from the 5' RACE reads in MiXCR, one entry per CDR3 protein. The sample lists 40,000 to 50,000 distinct CDR3 sequences; around 2.9% were seen once. V lost 2 bases to trimming and J lost 3 bases, with 15 bases between them. Per germline, CDR1 SGDLS and CDR2 YYNGEE. The CDR3 is 15 amino acids. This specimen belongs to a study of CD8 T cells in ankylosing spondylitis. General study findings and limits: Matched synovial fluid from ankylosing spondylitis patients was reported to be enriched for disease-linked clones. Ankylosing spondylitis blood seemed to carry a telltale TCR beta motif made of under ten highly homologous variants.

The gene calls are TRBV9 and TRBJ2-7; TRBD2 might be the D (6 bases). What was sequenced was blood, either unsorted or a sorted T cell fraction (not recorded which). The TCR originated in a male donor with ankylosing spondylitis or in good health (not recorded which). The CDR3 DNA reads as TGTGCCAGCAGCGTTGGGGCTAGCGAGTACTACGAGCAGTACTTC. Protein: CASSVGASEYYEQYF.